The text below deals with one T cell receptor (beta chain). Its antigen has not been determined. Base qualities are not at hand, and no much larger clone is one base apart. The sample comes from a study of blood T cell repertoires in COVID-19 (TCRdb year 2020). Describing the broader study: Samples covering the acute and convalescent phases of COVID-19 were provided by collaborators in the United States, Italy and Spain. The prospective study material was composed of cDNA or gDNA derived from T cells, B-cell-depleted T cells, or PBMCs. The dataset comprised deeply sampled blood TCRbeta repertoires from subjects exposed to, actively infected with, or recovered from COVID-19. A freely available public database, intended as a resource for researchers studying the immune response to SARS-CoV-2, is where the repertoires were released. The samples were drawn from two sources: the first 160 participants of the ongoing ImmuneRACE study, and about 1,300 subjects contributed by 6 global collaborators. The sample metadata nearly always contained a de-identified subject ID, COVID-19 status, age in years and sex. Where HLA class I and class II types were available, the types were taken from metadata supplied by the sample provider, not from assay-based typing.

One collaborating source in Seattle enrolled patients during active infection and followed them longitudinally through the course of disease. Collaborating institutions collected whole blood in K2EDTA tubes following their own protocols. For TCRbeta analysis, collaborators shipped samples as frozen whole blood, isolated PBMCs, or DNA extracted from either of those sample types. TCRbeta CDR3 regions were amplified from genomic DNA using the immunoSEQ Assay, a bias-controlled multiplex PCR. The source study handled its data this way. The number of nucleated cells in each sample was estimated by amplification of reference gene primers within the assay. To quantify the absolute abundance of each unique TCRbeta CDR3 rearrangement, sequence reads were collapsed and filtered. For each sample, productive Simpson clonality was calculated as the square root of Simpson's diversity index across productive rearrangements. The table comes from immuneACCESS by way of TCRdb, which keeps in-frame sequences with V and J called. Part of the clones is missing from these tables; in studies checked, under half for an unresolved V gene and the rest for unknown reasons. That table supplies the V and J calls and clone size; D and trimming were determined from the DNA. The sample profile shows 250,000 to 350,000 clones; approximately 86% of them were found once. 0.75% to 0.95% of the sample is taken by the ten largest.

What the work shows at the level of the full study, not this receptor alone: How much clinical and demographic metadata was included differed by source and by participant, and the metadata was provided uncurated.

The germline V gene (reference sequence) sets CDR1 to SEHNR and CDR2 to FQNEAQ. The CDR3 holds 13 amino acids from the cysteine to the phenylalanine. Kept here is only the CDR3 DNA, which spans 39 bases and is read in frame from base 1. V loses 3 bases, J loses 5 bases, and the germline ends lie 10 bases apart. The chain is encoded by TRBV7-9 joined to TRBJ1-1, and TRBD1 may be the D gene, going by 6 matching bases. The clonotype originates from a human donor with COVID-19, enrolled during active disease. The donor label of this sample is uncertain. Sample: peripheral blood. Read as DNA, the sequence is TGTGCCAGCAGCTTCCAGGGGCCGACTGAAGCTTTCTTT. Its coded protein is CASSFQGPTEAFF. Reference TRBV7-9 and TRBJ1-1 proteins supply the regions before and after the CDR3; the full variable domain is: DTGVSQNPRHKITKRGQNVTFRCDPISEHNRLYWYRQTLGQGPEFLTYFQNEAQLEKSRLLSDRFSAERPKGSFSTLEIQRTEQGDSAMYLCASSFQGPTEAFFGQGTRLTVV.